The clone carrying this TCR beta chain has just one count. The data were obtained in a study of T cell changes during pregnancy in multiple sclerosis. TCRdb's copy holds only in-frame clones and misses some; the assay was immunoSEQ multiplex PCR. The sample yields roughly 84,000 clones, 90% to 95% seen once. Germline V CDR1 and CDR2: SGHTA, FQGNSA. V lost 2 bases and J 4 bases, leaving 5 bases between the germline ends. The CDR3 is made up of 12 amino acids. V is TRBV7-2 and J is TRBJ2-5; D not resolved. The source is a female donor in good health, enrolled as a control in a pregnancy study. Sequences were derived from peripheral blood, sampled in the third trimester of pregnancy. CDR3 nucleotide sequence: TGTGCCAGCAGCTTATTTCGAGAGACCCAGTACTTC. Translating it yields CASSLFRETQYF.